Listed here is a single TCR beta chain. This clone was picked up a small number of times. Its antigen has not been determined. No much larger clonotype is one base removed from it; base qualities were not supplied. The sample is drawn from a study of OX40 agonist ivuxolimab in advanced cancers. Concerning the study at large: The costimulatory receptor OX40 (CD134) was targeted by ivuxolimab, a fully human IgG2 agonistic monoclonal antibody. Intravenous ivuxolimab was administered to patients every 2 weeks at six dose levels: 0.01, 0.1, 0.3, 1.5, 3 and 10 mg/kg. Among the 50 to 55 dose-escalation patients, approximately 20 had hepatocellular carcinoma, 15 melanoma, 9 renal cell carcinoma and 9 head and neck cancer. A male proportion of 82.7% and a mean age of 60 years, ranging from 23 to 79, were recorded for the dose-escalation cohort. Patients were allowed to have had prior anti-PD-1, anti-PD-L1 or anti-CTLA-4 therapy, and approximately 40% of the dose-escalation patients had previously received checkpoint inhibitors. Partial responses were achieved by three dose-escalation patients, of whom one had hepatocellular carcinoma and two had cutaneous melanoma. Peripheral TCRbeta sequencing was intended to test whether TCR sequence diversity was altered and clonal T-cell expansion was caused by ivuxolimab. The paper covers the monotherapy dose-escalation part of the phase I ivuxolimab trial, which included N of about 56 patients.

Results and caveats for the whole study, not just this receptor: Antigen specificity was not determined for the clonally expanded peripheral T cells. Low levels of normalized T-cell clonal expansion were also seen in some patients who did not respond. After ivuxolimab, CD8+ T cells had more expanded clones than CD4+ T cells on average. At doses from 0.1 to 3.0 mg/kg, clonal expansion was seen in both CD4+ and CD8+ blood T cells between baseline and week 6. Partial responders in the 0.1-3.0 mg/kg groups had among the lowest normalized peripheral clonal expansion, especially among CD8+ T cells.

From its cysteine to its phenylalanine, the CDR3 spans 15 amino acids. Only CDR3 DNA is held: 45 bases, read in frame from base 1. CDR1 SEHNR and CDR2 FQNEAQ were looked up in the germline V gene (reference sequence). V and J are truncated by 0 bases and 9 bases respectively, leaving an intervening sequence of 15 bases. Genomic DNA was extracted from sorted cells for sequencing of the TCRbeta CDR3 region. The immunoSEQ Assay was used for sequencing of TCRbeta CDR3 regions. Sourced from immuneACCESS, this table was stored by TCRdb with only in-frame sequences that have V and J called. A share of the clones is absent; for the studies checked, an unresolved V gene accounts for under half, and the remainder has no known explanation. The sample table contains over 50,000 clones; only one count was recorded for approximately 77% of them. More than 0.4% of the sample goes to the ten largest clones. Patients with autoimmune disease history or receiving systemic immunosuppression were excluded from the trial. Peripheral blood for TCR sequencing was collected from all dose cohorts at baseline, on cycle 4 day 1, and on cycle 7 day 1. Samples came from an open-label, multicenter, first-in-human phase I dose-escalation trial of ivuxolimab. The trial enrolled adults with locally advanced or metastatic head and neck squamous cell, hepatocellular, melanoma or renal cell carcinoma. Before TCR sequencing, CD4+ T cells and CD8+ T cells were sorted from peripheral blood as separate populations.

The TCR sequence derives from an adult with an advanced solid tumor such as melanoma, head and neck, liver or kidney cancer. The chain uses TRBV7-9 and TRBJ2-1; no D segment can be confidently identified. The sequencing here drew on CD4+ or CD8+ T cells sorted from blood, taken in a trial of the OX40 agonist ivuxolimab. Here is the DNA: TGTGCCAGCAGCTTAGCGCTAAGAAACTTGCTTGAGCAGTTCTTC. This gives the protein CASSLALRNLLEQFF.